This T cell receptor beta chain was retrieved from a study of T-cell memory formation after mild COVID-19. General study findings and limits: For second-wave clones that peaked at day 37, SARS-CoV-2 specificity went unverified. The finding that pre-infection memory included some responding clones suggested that cross-reactive memory joined.

For this clonotype: Its antigen is as yet unknown.

5'RACE primed from the constant segment yielded TCR alpha and TCR beta cDNA libraries bearing sample barcodes and UMIs. TCRdb used MiXCR to reprocess the 5' RACE reads, holding one entry per CDR3 protein. The sample records tens of thousands of distinct CDR3 sequences, less than 15% being singletons. Trimming removed 1 base from V and 7 bases from J, with 17 bases in between. There are 16 residues in the CDR3. The chain has TRBV12-3 or TRBV12-4 and TRBJ2-1, with D possibly being TRBD2 (6 bases). Source material: PBMCs or a T cell subset sorted from them (not recorded which). This TCR was recovered from an adult woman who had mild COVID-19 (a few samples of this study predate the infection). Cell type and time point are not known. The CDR3, as DNA: TGTGCCAGCAGTTTAGATCTTGGGAGACTAGGAAATGAGCAGTTCTTC. This translates into CASSLDLGRLGNEQFF.